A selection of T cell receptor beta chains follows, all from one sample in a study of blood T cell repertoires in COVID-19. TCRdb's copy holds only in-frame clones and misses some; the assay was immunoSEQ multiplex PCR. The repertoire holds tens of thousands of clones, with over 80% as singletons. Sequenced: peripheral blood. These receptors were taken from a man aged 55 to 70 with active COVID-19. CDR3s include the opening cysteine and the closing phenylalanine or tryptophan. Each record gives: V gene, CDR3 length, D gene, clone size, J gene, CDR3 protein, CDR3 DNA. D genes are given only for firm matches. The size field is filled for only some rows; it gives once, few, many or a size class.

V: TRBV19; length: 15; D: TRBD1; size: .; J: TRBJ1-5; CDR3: CASSRRDSPNQPQHF; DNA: TGTGCCAGTAGTCGCCGGGACAGTCCAAATCAGCCCCAGCATTTT
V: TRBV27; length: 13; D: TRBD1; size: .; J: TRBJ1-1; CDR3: CASRRQGNTEAFF; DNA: TGTGCCAGCAGGAGACAGGGGAACACTGAAGCTTTCTTT
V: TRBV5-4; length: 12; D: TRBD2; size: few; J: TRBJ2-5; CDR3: CASSFGTSFQYF; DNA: TGTGCCAGCAGCTTCGGGACTAGCTTCCAGTACTTC
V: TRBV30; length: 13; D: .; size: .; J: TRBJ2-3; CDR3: CAWRLGGTDTQYF; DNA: TGTGCCTGGAGACTGGGGGGTACAGATACGCAGTATTTT
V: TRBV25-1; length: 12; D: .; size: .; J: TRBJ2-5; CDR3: CASSDPGETQYF; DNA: TGTGCCAGCAGTGACCCGGGAGAGACCCAGTACTTC
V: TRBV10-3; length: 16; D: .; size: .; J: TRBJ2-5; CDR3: CAISESGPGNRETQYF; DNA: TGTGCCATCAGTGAGTCAGGGCCGGGGAACCGGGAGACCCAGTACTTC
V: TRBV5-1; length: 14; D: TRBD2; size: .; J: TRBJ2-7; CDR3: CASSVSGTSYEQYF; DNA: TGCGCCAGCAGCGTATCCGGGACTAGCTACGAGCAGTACTTC
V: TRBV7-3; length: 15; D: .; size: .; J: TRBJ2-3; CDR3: CASSSQPRGGDTQYF; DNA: TGTGCCAGCAGCTCGCAACCCCGAGGCGGAGATACGCAGTATTTT
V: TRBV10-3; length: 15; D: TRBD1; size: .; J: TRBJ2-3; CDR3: CAISPGTGTTDTQYF; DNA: TGTGCCATCAGCCCAGGGACAGGCACCACAGATACGCAGTATTTT
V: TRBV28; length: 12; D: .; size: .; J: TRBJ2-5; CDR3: CASSVGVVTQYF; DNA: TGTGCCAGCAGTGTCGGGGTTGTGACCCAGTACTTC
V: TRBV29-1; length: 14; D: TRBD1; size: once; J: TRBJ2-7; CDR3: CSVSGGSGGYEQYF; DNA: TGCAGCGTTTCAGGGGGCTCTGGGGGCTACGAGCAGTACTTC
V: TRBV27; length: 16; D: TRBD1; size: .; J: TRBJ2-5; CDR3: CASSSTGYAVGETQYF; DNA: TGTGCCAGCAGTTCGACAGGGTACGCTGTTGGGGAGACCCAGTACTTC
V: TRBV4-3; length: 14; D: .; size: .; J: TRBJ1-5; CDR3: CASSQDMVREPQHF; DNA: TGCGCCAGCAGCCAAGATATGGTGAGAGAGCCCCAGCATTTT
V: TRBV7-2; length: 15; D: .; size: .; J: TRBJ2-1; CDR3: CASSLSYTVQYEQFF; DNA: TGTGCCAGCAGCCTTAGTTACACCGTACAGTATGAGCAGTTCTTC
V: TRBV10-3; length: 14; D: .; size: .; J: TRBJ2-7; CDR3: CAISDLDRTYEQYF; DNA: TGTGCCATCAGTGACCTAGACAGGACCTACGAGCAGTACTTC
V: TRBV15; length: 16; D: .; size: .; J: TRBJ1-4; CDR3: CATSFRKGAGGEKLFF; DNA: TGTGCCACCAGCTTCCGGAAAGGGGCGGGAGGTGAAAAACTGTTTTTT
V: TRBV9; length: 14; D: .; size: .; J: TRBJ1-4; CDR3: CASSVDPGSEKLFF; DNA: TGTGCCAGCAGCGTAGATCCCGGGAGTGAAAAACTGTTTTTT
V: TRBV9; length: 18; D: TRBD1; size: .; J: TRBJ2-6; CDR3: CASSVGGQLTSGANVLTF; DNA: TGTGCCAGCAGCGTAGGGGGACAGCTTACCTCTGGGGCCAACGTCCTGACTTTC
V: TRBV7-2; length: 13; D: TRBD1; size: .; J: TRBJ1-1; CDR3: CASSDRGGTEAFF; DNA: TGTGCCAGCAGCGACAGGGGAGGGACTGAAGCTTTCTTT
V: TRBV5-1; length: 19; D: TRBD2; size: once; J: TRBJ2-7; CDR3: CASSSPTRRLAGSSYEQYF; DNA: TGCGCCAGCAGCTCGCCAACTCGGAGACTAGCGGGCTCCTCCTACGAGCAGTACTTC
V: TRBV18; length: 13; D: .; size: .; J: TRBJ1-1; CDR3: CASSPGSSTEAFF; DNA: TGTGCCAGCTCACCAGGGAGCAGCACTGAAGCTTTCTTT
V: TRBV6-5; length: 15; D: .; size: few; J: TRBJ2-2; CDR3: CASNRGGVTSGELFF; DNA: TGTGCCAGCAACCGAGGGGGGGTGACGTCCGGGGAGCTGTTTTTT
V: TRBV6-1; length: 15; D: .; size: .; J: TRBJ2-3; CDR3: CASSEALQGSPRKYF; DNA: TGTGCCAGCAGTGAAGCGCTTCAGGGTTCTCCTAGAAAGTATTTT
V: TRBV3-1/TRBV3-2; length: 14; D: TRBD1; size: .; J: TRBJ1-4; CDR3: CASPPGQSNEKLFF; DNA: TGTGCCAGCCCGCCGGGACAGTCTAATGAAAAACTGTTTTTT
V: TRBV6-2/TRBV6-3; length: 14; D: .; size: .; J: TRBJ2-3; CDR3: CASSFSGHTDTQYF; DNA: TGTGCCAGCAGTTTTTCGGGACACACAGATACGCAGTATTTT
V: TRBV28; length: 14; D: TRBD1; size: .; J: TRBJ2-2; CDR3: CASRLGQGGGELFF; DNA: TGTGCCAGCAGGCTGGGACAGGGGGGCGGGGAGCTGTTTTTT
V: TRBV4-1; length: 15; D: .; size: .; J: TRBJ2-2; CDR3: CASRPEAANTGELFF; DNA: TGCGCCAGCCGACCTGAGGCCGCGAACACCGGGGAGCTGTTTTTT
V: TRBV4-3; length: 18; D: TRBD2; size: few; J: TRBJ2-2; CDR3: CASSQGLAGGFGGGELFF; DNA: TGCGCCAGCAGCCAAGGACTAGCGGGGGGCTTTGGAGGCGGGGAGCTGTTTTTT
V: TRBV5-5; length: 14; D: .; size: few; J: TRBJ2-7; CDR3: CASSPHLTAYEQYF; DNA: TGTGCCAGCAGCCCGCACCTGACTGCCTACGAGCAGTACTTC
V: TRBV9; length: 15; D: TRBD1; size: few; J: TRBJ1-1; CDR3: CASSARDRGNTEAFF; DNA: TGTGCCAGCAGCGCCCGGGACAGGGGGAACACTGAAGCTTTCTTT
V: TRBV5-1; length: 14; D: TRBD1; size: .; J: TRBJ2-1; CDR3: CASSLGQGHNEQFF; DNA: TGCGCCAGCAGCTTGGGACAGGGACACAATGAGCAGTTCTTC
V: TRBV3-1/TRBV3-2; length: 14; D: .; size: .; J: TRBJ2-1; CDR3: CASSQAGLSHEQFF; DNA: TGTGCCAGCAGCCAGGCGGGCCTCTCTCATGAGCAGTTCTTC
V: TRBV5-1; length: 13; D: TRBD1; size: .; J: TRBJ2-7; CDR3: CASSLGTDREQYF; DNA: TGCGCCAGCAGCTTAGGGACAGATCGCGAGCAGTACTTC
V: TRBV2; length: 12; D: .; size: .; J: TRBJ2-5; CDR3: CASRGEIETQYF; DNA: TGTGCCAGCCGCGGGGAAATAGAGACCCAGTACTTC
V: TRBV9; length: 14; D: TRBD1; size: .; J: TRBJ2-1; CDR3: CASSVGTGIDEQFF; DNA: TGTGCCAGCAGCGTAGGGACAGGGATTGATGAGCAGTTCTTC
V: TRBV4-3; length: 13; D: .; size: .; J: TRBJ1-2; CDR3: CASSQTDNYGYTF; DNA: TGCGCCAGCAGTCAGACAGATAACTATGGCTACACCTTC
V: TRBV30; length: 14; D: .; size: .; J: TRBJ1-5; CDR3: CAVANGNSNQPQHF; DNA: TGTGCCGTCGCCAACGGTAATAGCAATCAGCCCCAGCATTTT
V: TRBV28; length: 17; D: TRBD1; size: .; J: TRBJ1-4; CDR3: CASRTTAPGQGNEKLFF; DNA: TGTGCCAGCAGAACCACCGCCCCGGGACAGGGTAATGAAAAACTGTTTTTT
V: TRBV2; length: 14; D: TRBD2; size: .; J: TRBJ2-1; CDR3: CASMLAGVYNEQFF; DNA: TGTGCCAGCATGTTAGCGGGAGTTTACAATGAGCAGTTCTTC
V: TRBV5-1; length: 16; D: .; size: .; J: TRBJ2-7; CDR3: CASSLSLTRDSYEQYF; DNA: TGCGCCAGCAGCTTATCCCTGACCCGGGACTCCTACGAGCAGTACTTC
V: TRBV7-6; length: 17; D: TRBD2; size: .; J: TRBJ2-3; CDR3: CASSLGGVAGTTDTQYF; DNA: TGTGCCAGCAGCTTAGGGGGGGTAGCGGGGACCACAGATACGCAGTATTTT
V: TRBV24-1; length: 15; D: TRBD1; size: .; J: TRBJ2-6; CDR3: CATSYRGSGANVLTF; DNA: TGTGCCACCAGTTACAGGGGCTCTGGGGCCAACGTCCTGACTTTC
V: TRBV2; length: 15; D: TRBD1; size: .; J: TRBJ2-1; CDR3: CASSERQGTYNEQFF; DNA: TGTGCCAGCAGCGAAAGACAGGGCACCTACAATGAGCAGTTCTTC
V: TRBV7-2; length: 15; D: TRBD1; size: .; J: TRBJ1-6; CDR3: CASSPGQENNSPLHF; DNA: TGTGCCAGCAGCCCGGGACAGGAGAATAATTCACCCCTCCACTTT
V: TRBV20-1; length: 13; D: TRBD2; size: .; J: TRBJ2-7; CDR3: CSASGGRADEQYF; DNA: TGCAGTGCTAGTGGCGGGAGGGCCGACGAGCAGTACTTC
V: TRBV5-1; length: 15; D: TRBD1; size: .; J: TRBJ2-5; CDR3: CASSIGQGAGETQYF; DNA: TGCGCCAGCAGCATCGGACAGGGGGCGGGGGAGACCCAGTACTTC
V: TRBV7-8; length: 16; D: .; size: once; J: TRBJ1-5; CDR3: CASSLVAGLSNQPQHF; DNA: TGTGCCAGCAGCTTAGTTGCAGGGTTAAGCAATCAGCCCCAGCATTTT
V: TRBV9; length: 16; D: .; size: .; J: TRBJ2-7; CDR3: CASSVSPSGYSYEQYF; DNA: TGTGCCAGCAGCGTCTCCCCTTCAGGTTACTCCTACGAGCAGTACTTC
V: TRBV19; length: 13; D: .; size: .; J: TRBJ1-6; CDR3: CASRTTDNSPLHF; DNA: TGTGCCAGTAGGACGACAGATAATTCACCCCTCCACTTT
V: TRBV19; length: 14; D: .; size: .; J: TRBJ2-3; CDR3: CASSMGDFGDTQYF; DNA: TGTGCCAGTAGTATGGGGGACTTCGGAGATACGCAGTATTTT